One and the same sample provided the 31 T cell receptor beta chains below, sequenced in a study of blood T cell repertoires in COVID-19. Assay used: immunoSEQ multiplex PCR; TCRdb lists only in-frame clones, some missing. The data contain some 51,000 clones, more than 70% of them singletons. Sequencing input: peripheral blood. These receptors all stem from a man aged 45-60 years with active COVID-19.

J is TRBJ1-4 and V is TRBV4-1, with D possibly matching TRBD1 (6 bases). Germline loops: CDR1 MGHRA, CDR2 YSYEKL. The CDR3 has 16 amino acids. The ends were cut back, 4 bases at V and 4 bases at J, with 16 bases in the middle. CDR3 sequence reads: CASSPSIQGSNEKLFF. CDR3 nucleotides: TGCGCCAGCAGCCCAAGTATACAGGGTAGTAATGAAAAACTGTTTTTT.

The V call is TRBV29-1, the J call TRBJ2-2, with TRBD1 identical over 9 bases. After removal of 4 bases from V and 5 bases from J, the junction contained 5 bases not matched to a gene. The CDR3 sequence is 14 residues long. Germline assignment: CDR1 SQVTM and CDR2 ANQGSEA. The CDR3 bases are TGCAGCGTTGTAAGGGACAGGGATACCGGGGAGCTGTTTTTT. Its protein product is CSVVRDRDTGELFF.

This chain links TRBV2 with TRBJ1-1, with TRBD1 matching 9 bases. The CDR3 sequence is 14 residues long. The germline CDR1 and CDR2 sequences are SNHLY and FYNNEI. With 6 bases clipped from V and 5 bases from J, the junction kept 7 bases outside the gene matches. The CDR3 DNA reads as TGTGCCAGCAGGATGGGACAGGGAGGAACTGAAGCTTTCTTT. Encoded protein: CASRMGQGGTEAFF.

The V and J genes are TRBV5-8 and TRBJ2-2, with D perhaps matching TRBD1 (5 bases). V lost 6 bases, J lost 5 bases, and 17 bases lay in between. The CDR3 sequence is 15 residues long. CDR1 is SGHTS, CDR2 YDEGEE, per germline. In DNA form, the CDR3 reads TGTGCCAGCACCCCTGGGCCCAGGGCGACCGGGGAGCTGTTTTTT. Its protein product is CASTPGPRATGELFF.

For the CDR3, the DNA is TGTGCCAGCAGCCAAGATGTCCTAGCGGGGGGGGAGACCCAGTACTTC. Protein: CASSQDVLAGGETQYF. This rearrangement joins TRBV3-1 (or the pseudogene TRBV3-2) to TRBJ2-5; 12 bases align to TRBD2. The CDR3 loop spans 16 amino acids. The germline V gene has CDR1 LGHDT and CDR2 YNNKEL (reference sequence). Trimming took 0 bases from V and 5 from J; bases not matched to a gene: 4.

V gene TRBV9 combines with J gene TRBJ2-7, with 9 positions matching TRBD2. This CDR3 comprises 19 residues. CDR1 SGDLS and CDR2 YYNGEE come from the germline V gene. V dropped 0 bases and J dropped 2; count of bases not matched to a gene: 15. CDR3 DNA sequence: TGTGCCAGCAGCGTAGCCCCTACAGGGCTAGCGGGGTACCCCTACGAGCAGTACTTC. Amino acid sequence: CASSVAPTGLAGYPYEQYF. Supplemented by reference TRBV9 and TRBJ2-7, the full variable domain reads DSGVTQTPKHLITATGQRVTLRCSPRSGDLSVYWYQQSLDQGLQFLIQYYNGEERAKGNILERFSAQQFPDLHSELNLSSLELGDSALYFCASSVAPTGLAGYPYEQYFGPGTRLTVT.

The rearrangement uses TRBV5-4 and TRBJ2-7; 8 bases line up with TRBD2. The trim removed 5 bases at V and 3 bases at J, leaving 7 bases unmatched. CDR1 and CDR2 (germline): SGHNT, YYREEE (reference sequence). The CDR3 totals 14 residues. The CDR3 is CASSPGGDRYEQYF. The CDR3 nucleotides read TGTGCCAGCAGTCCCGGGGGGGACCGCTACGAGCAGTACTTC.

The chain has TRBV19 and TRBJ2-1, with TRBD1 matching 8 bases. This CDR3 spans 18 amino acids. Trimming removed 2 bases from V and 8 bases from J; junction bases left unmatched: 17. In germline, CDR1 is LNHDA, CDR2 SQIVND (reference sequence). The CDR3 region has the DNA TGTGCCAGTAGTATACGGGCAGGGGGCCGGGATTTTGCATATGAGCAGTTCTTC. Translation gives CASSIRAGGRDFAYEQFF.

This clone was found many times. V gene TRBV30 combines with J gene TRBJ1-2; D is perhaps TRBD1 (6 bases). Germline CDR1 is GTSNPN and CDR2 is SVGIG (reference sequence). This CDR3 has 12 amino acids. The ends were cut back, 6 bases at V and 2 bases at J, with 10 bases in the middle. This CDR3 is CACQTGNYGYTF. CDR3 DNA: TGTGCCTGCCAAACAGGGAACTATGGCTACACCTTC.

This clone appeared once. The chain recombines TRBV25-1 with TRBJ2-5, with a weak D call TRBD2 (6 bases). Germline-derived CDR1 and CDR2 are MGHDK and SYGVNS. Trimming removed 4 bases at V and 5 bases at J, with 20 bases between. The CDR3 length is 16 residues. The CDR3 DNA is TGTGCCAGCAGTGCGGTTGGGGTTGGGGAGGTGGAGACCCAGTACTTC. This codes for CASSAVGVGEVETQYF.

The CDR3 DNA sequence: TGTGCCAGTACTTCCAGCCAGGTCAATCAGCCCCAGCATTTT. Translation gives CASTSSQVNQPQHF. The chain is built from TRBV19 and TRBJ1-5; D gene unclear. V was pared by 7 bases and J by 3 bases, with 13 bases between. Germline lookup yields CDR1 LNHDA and CDR2 SQIVND (reference sequence). This CDR3 contains 14 residues.

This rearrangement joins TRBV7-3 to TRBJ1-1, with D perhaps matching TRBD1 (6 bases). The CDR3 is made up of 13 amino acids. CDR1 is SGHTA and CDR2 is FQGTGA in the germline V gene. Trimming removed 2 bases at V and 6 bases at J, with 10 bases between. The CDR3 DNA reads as TGTGCCAGCAGCTTAGGGGGGGCCTCTGAAGCTTTCTTT. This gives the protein CASSLGGASEAFF.

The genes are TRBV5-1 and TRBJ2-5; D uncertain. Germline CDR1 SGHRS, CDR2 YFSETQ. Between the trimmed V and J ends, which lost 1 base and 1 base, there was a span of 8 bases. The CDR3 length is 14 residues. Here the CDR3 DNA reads TGCGCCAGCAGCTTGTTGGCAACCCAAGAGACCCAGTACTTC. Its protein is CASSLLATQETQYF.

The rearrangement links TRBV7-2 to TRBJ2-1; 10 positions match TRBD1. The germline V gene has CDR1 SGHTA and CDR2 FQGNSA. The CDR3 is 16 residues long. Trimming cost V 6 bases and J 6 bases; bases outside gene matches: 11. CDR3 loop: CASSPSGTGARNEQFF. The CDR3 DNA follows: TGTGCCAGCAGTCCCTCCGGGACAGGGGCGCGCAATGAGCAGTTCTTC. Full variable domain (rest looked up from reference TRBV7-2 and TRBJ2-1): GAGVSQSPSNKVTEKGKDVELRCDPISGHTALYWYRQSLGQGLEFLIYFQGNSAPDKSGLPSDRFSAERTGGSVSTLTIQRTQQEDSAVYLCASSPSGTGARNEQFFGPGTRLTVL.

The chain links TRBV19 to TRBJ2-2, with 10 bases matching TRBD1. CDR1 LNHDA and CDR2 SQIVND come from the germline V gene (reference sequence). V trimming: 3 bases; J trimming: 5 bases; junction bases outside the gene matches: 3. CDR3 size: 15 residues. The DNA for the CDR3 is TGTGCCAGTAGTATGGACAGGGGGGGGACCGGGGAGCTGTTTTTT. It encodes CASSMDRGGTGELFF.

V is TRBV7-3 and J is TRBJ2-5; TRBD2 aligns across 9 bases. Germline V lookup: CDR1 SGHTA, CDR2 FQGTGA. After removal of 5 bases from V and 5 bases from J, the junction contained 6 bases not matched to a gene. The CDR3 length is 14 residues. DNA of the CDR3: TGTGCCAGCAGCCTAGCGGGGTGGGGTGAGACCCAGTACTTC. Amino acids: CASSLAGWGETQYF.

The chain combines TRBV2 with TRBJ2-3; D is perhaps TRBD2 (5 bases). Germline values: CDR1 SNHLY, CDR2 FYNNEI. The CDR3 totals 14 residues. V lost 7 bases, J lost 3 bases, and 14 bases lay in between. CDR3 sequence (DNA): TGTGCCAGCACCGTTCTAGGGAGAACAGATACGCAGTATTTT. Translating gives CASTVLGRTDTQYF.

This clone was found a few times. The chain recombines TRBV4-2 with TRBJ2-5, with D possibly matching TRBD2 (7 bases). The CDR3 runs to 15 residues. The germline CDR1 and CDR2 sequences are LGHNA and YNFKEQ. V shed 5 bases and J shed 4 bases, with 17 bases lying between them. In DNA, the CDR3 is TGTGCCAGCAGCTACCTCGAGGGGGGGCGAGAGACCCAGTACTTC. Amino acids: CASSYLEGGRETQYF.

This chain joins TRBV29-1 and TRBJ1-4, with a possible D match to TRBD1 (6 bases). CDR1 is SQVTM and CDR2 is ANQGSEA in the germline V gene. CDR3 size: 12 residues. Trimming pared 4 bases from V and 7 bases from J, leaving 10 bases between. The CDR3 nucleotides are TGCAGCGTTGGAAGGGGGGGTGAAAAACTGTTTTTT. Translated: CSVGRGGEKLFF.

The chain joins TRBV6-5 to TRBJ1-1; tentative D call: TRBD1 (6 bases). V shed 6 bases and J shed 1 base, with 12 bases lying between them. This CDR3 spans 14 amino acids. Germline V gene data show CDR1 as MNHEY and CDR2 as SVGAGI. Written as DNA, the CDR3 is TGTGCCAGCAGCTCACAGGGCCCGAACACTGAAGCTTTCTTT. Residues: CASSSQGPNTEAFF.

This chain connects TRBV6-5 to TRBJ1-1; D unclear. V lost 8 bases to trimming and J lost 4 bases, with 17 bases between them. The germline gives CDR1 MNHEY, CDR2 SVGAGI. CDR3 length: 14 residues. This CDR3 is CASSLYVQVTEAFF. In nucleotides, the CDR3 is TGTGCCAGCTCGCTTTACGTCCAGGTCACTGAAGCTTTCTTT.

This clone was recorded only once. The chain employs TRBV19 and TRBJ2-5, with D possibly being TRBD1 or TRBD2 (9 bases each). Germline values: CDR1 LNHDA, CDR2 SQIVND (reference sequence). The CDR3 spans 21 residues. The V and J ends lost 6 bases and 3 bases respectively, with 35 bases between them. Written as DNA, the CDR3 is TGTGCCAGTAGGGACAGGGGAAGTTTGGCGGGAGGGAGGGGAAGGAAAGAGACCCAGTACTTC. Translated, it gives CASRDRGSLAGGRGRKETQYF.

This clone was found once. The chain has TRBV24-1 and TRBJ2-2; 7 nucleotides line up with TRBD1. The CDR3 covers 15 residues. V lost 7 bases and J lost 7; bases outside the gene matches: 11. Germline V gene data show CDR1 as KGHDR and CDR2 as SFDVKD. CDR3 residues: CATSAVTGSGGELFF. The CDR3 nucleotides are TGTGCCACCAGCGCGGTGACAGGGTCCGGCGGGGAGCTGTTTTTT.

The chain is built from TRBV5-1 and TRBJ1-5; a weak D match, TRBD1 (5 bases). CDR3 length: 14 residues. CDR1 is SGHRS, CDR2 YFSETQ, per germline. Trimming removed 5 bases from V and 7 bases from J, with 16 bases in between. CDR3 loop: CASRRSGGGQPQHF. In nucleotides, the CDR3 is TGCGCCAGCAGACGGTCGGGGGGAGGGCAGCCCCAGCATTTT.

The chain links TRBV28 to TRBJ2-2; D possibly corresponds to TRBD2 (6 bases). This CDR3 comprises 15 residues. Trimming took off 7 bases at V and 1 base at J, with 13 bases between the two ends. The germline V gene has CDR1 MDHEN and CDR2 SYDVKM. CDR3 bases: TGTGCCAGCAAATTAGGGGACTGGAACACCGGGGAGCTGTTTTTT. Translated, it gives CASKLGDWNTGELFF.

CDR3 sequence (DNA): TGTGCCTGGTCGGGGGGGGGAGAGACCCAGTACTTC. It is translated as CAWSGGGETQYF. The V call is TRBV30, the J call TRBJ2-5, with 8 bases lining up with TRBD2. Germline values: CDR1 GTSNPN, CDR2 SVGIG (reference sequence). The CDR3 is made up of 12 amino acids. V was clipped by 5 bases and J by 4 bases; unmatched bases: 3.

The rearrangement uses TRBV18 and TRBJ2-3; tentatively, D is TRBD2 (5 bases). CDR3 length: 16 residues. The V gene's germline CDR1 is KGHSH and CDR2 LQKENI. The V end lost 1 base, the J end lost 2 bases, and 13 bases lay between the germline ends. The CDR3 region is CASSPRLILATDTQYF. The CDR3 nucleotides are TGTGCCAGCTCACCACGGCTTATCCTAGCCACAGATACGCAGTATTTT.

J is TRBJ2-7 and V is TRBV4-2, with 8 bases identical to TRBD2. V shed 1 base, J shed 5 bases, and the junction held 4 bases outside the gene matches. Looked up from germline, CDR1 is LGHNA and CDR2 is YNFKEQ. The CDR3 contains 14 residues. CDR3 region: CASSQAGGDHEQYF. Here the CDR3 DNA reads TGTGCCAGCAGCCAAGCGGGGGGGGATCACGAGCAGTACTTC.

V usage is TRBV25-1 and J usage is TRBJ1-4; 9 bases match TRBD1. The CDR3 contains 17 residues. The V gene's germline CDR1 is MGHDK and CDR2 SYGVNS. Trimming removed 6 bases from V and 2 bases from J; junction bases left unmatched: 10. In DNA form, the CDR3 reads TGTGCCAGCAGGGGGACAGGGAGTGGCCGGACTAATGAAAAACTGTTTTTT. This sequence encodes CASRGTGSGRTNEKLFF.

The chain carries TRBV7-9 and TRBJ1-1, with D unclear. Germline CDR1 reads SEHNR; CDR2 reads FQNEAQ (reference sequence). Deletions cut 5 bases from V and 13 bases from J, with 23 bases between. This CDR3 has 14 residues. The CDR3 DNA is TGTGCCAGCAGCCACACCTCCGGTCCGGCCCGAGGTTTCTTT. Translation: CASSHTSGPARGFF.

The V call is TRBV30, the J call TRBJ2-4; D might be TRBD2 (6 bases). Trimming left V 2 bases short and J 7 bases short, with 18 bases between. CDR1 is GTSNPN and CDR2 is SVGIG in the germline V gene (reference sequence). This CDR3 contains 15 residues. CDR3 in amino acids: CAWSQLVEGSNIQYF. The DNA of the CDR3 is TGTGCCTGGAGTCAACTGGTGGAGGGGAGTAACATTCAGTACTTC.